Listed here is a single T cell receptor (beta chain). The data originate from a study of blood T cell repertoires in COVID-19. The germline V gene encodes CDR1 SNHLY and CDR2 FYNNEI. The CDR3 is 13 residues long. V shed 7 bases and J 11 bases; nucleotides not matched to a gene: 11. As originally analysed: Nucleated cell number was recorded as an estimate derived from reference gene primer amplification. Sequenced by immunoSEQ multiplex PCR; TCRdb stores in-frame clones only, minus some. V and J calls and clone size are as listed in that table; D and trimming were resolved from the DNA. The table shows about 400,000 clones, with roughly 90% occurring only once.

The chain carries TRBV2 and TRBJ1-1, with TRBD1 matching over 9 bases. The sequence derives from a woman in her forties with acute COVID-19. Sequenced material: PBMCs or T cells enriched from blood (not recorded which). CDR3 protein: CASKGQGMDGAFF. The CDR3 DNA sequence: TGTGCCAGCAAAGGACAGGGGATGGACGGTGCTTTCTTT.